The 15 T cell receptor beta chains listed next were all sequenced from one sample in a study of T cells in Graves' hyperthyroidism and ophthalmopathy. Amplification of TCR beta CDR3 regions was performed using RNA transcripts as template. With the HTBI primer set, the TCR CDR3 went through a first round of RT-PCR. TCRdb independently ran MiXCR on the multiplex PCR reads; one entry per CDR3 protein. The sample lists hundreds of thousands of distinct CDR3 sequences, about 14% occurring once. Sequenced sample: blood. The receptors derive from a woman between 18 and 29 years old with Graves' hyperthyroidism.

This clonotype was seen at least ten times. The genes are TRBV11-2 and TRBJ2-1; TRBD1 or TRBD2 may be the D gene (5 bases each). The length of the CDR3 is 18 residues. CDR1 and CDR2 from the germline V gene are SGHAT and FQNNGV. V was shortened by 2 bases and J by 1 base, with 18 bases between the two germline ends. CDR3 sequence: CASSLHFSTEGSYNEQFF. The CDR3 DNA reads as TGTGCCAGCAGCTTACATTTTTCTACTGAGGGGTCCTACAATGAGCAGTTCTTC.

This clonotype was counted a few times. The chain carries TRBV7-3 and TRBJ2-7; D is unresolved. The CDR3 is 13 amino acids. Germline V lookup: CDR1 SGHTA, CDR2 FQGTGA. V lost 4 bases to trimming and J lost 6 bases, with 13 bases between them. As DNA, the CDR3 is TGTGCCAGCAGCTCCGCACTCCTCGGCGAGCAGTACTTC. It is translated as CASSSALLGEQYF.

This clonotype turned up a few times. CDR3 protein: CASSYSPDLGEQFF. In nucleotides, the CDR3 is TGTGCCAGCAGTTATTCCCCAGATTTGGGTGAGCAGTTCTTC. The chain joins TRBV6-5 to TRBJ2-1; D remains unclear. This CDR3 has 14 residues. Germline loops: CDR1 MNHEY, CDR2 SVGAGI. Trimming cost V 3 bases and J 9 bases, with 15 bases left between them.

This clonotype came up many times. The chain has TRBV2 and TRBJ1-1; 7 nucleotides align to TRBD1. CDR3 length: 14 residues. CDR1 SNHLY and CDR2 FYNNEI come from the germline V gene. The V gene end was trimmed by 5 bases and the J gene end by 0 bases; junction bases not matched to a gene: 3. CDR3 protein: CASSYDRVNTEAFF. The DNA for the CDR3 is TGTGCCAGCAGTTATGACAGGGTGAACACTGAAGCTTTCTTT.

This clonotype has at least ten counts. The chain recombines TRBV6-1 with TRBJ2-1; perhaps D is TRBD1 or TRBD2 (7 bases each). The CDR3 runs 14 residues. Germline CDR1 reads MNHNS; CDR2 reads SASEGT. With 11 bases removed from V and 0 bases from J, the gap between germline ends came to 14 bases. The CDR3 loop reads CAARGGISYNEQFF. The CDR3 nucleotides read TGTGCCGCCAGGGGGGGAATCTCCTACAATGAGCAGTTCTTC.

The rearrangement links TRBV14 to TRBJ1-2; the match to TRBD1 covers 8 bases. The CDR3 consists of 14 residues. With V trimmed by 1 base and J by 7 bases, 5 bases remained unmatched. CDR1 SGHDN and CDR2 FVKESK come from the germline V gene. The CDR3: CASSQATGVGGYTF. As DNA, the CDR3 is TGTGCCAGCAGCCAAGCGACAGGGGTCGGTGGCTACACCTTC.

This clonotype appeared a few times. The DNA for the CDR3 is TGTGCCAGCGCCTTGGGGGGATCCGGAAACACCATATATTTT. Translation gives CASALGGSGNTIYF. V is TRBV12-3 or TRBV12-4 and J is TRBJ1-3, with D maybe TRBD1 (5 bases). Trimming removed 8 bases at V and 4 bases at J, with 15 bases between. The CDR3 length is 14 residues.

Many counts were recorded for this clonotype. The chain uses TRBV10-3 and TRBJ1-1; no definite D call. The V gene lost 3 bases and the J gene lost 6 bases, with 2 bases spanning the gap. The CDR3 has 10 residues. The germline V gene has CDR1 ENHRY and CDR2 SYGVKD. CDR3 nucleotides: TGTGCCATCAGTGACCCTGAAGCTTTCTTT. This encodes CAISDPEAFF.

This clonotype was counted many times. V is TRBV6-2 or TRBV6-3 and J is TRBJ2-7; no definite D call. CDR3 length equals 12 residues. Trimming pared 5 bases from V and 2 bases from J, leaving 7 bases between. Germline V gene data show CDR1 as MNHEY and CDR2 as SVGEGT. In nucleotides, the CDR3 is TGTGCCAGCAGTCGAACGACCTACGAGCAGTACTTC. Its translation: CASSRTTYEQYF.

This clonotype was seen repeatedly, ten times or more. The V call is TRBV30, the J call TRBJ2-7; possibly TRBD1 for D (6 bases). The CDR3 spans 15 residues. CDR1 is GTSNPN and CDR2 is SVGIG in the germline V gene (reference sequence). Trimming took off 5 bases at V and 5 bases at J, with 22 bases between the two ends. CDR3 in amino acids: CAWEGDKGRRNEQYF. CDR3 DNA sequence: TGTGCCTGGGAGGGGGACAAGGGGAGAAGGAACGAGCAGTACTTC.

This clonotype was counted only a few times. V and J are TRBV12-3 or TRBV12-4 and TRBJ1-3, with TRBD1 as a possible D gene (6 bases). CDR3 size: 15 residues. Trimming removed 5 bases at V and 3 bases at J, with 14 bases between. The CDR3 DNA reads TGTGCCAGCAGTCCCGAGACAGGTGGTGGAAACACCATATATTTT. Amino acids: CASSPETGGGNTIYF.

This clonotype was seen at least ten times. This rearrangement joins TRBV30 to TRBJ2-5; D uncertain. V lost 0 bases and J 5 bases, leaving 7 bases between the germline ends. The CDR3 covers 12 residues. The V gene's germline CDR1 is GTSNPN and CDR2 SVGIG (reference sequence). The CDR3: CAWSVEGETQYF. CDR3 DNA: TGTGCCTGGAGTGTAGAAGGCGAGACCCAGTACTTC.

V usage is TRBV2 and J usage is TRBJ1-5, with a possible D match to TRBD1 (6 bases). The CDR3 consists of 15 residues. Trimming left V 6 bases short and J 8 bases short, with 20 bases between. Per the germline V gene, CDR1 is SNHLY and CDR2 is FYNNEI. CDR3 sequence (DNA): TGTGCCAGCAGAGACGCGGGGACACGGGATAAGCCCCAGCATTTT. Protein: CASRDAGTRDKPQHF.

This clonotype was detected only a few times. V is TRBV5-8 and J is TRBJ2-3; D is ambiguous. Trimming stripped 9 bases from V and 14 bases from J, with 16 bases between. CDR3 length: 10 residues. Per the germline V gene, CDR1 is SGHTS and CDR2 is YDEGEE. The DNA of the CDR3 is TGTGCCACCTTAAGTGGGTGGAGGTATTTT. Its translation: CATLSGWRYF.

At least ten counts were recorded for this clonotype. The chain uses TRBV6-2 or TRBV6-3 and TRBJ2-7, with TRBD2 matching 8 bases. The V gene end was trimmed by 5 bases and the J gene end by 3 bases; junction bases not matched to a gene: 6. The germline CDR1 and CDR2 sequences are MNHEY and SVGEGT. CDR3 size: 14 residues. The CDR3 nucleotides read TGTGCCAGCAGTCAACTAGCGGCGAACTACGAGCAGTACTTC. Translation: CASSQLAANYEQYF.